The clone carrying this T cell receptor (beta chain) was detected only a few times. What it binds is not known. These gene names are mouse names. The read ends 4 residues shy of where the CDR3 ends; the end is completed using the germline J gene. The data originate from a study of CD8+ T cells in alopecia areata. The CDR3 length is 14 residues. The ends lost 5 bases at V and 0 bases at J; junction bases unmatched: 3. CDR1 NNHDY and CDR2 SYVADS come from the germline V gene. Findings and caveats of the study: Scalp sample sequencing also detects resident alphabeta T cells of normal skin. TCR sharing across patients was less clear than in mice, possibly HLA-related. It was lesional scalp, especially alopecia totalis/universalis, that showed higher clonality than normal scalp.

RNA, once extracted, was reverse transcribed into cDNA for use as the sequencing template. Some clones are missing from TCRdb's copy, which holds only in-frame ones; the method was immunoSEQ multiplex PCR. This sample carries about 120,000 clones, none of them present only once. The rearrangement joins TRBV13-3 to TRBJ2-5; 7 positions agree with TRBD2. Material for sequencing was lesional skin. The receptor's source is a C3H/HeJ mouse with alopecia areata. The mice in this strain carry MHC haplotype H2-k. Here the CDR3 reads CASSGGENQDTQYF. The sequenced CDR3 bases are TGTGCCAGCAGCGGGGGGGAAAACCAAGAC.